This TCR beta chain was documented in a study of control samples from healthy donors and cancer patients. This CDR3 spans 13 amino acids. V shed 8 bases and J 6 bases; nucleotides not matched to a gene: 6. Germline V gene sequence: CDR1 MNHEY, CDR2 SVGAGI. TCRdb's copy holds only in-frame clones and misses some; the assay was immunoSEQ multiplex PCR. The data show approximately 87,000 clones, with about 88% seen just once and about 1.3% held by the top ten. The chain uses TRBV6-5 and TRBJ2-7; 11 bases align to TRBD1. The clonotype was recovered from a woman aged 45 to 65 in good health. The specimen was blood. The DNA of the CDR3 is TGTGCCAGCCGTCGGGACAGGGGGGGCGAGCAGTACTTC. It yields the protein CASRRDRGGEQYF.